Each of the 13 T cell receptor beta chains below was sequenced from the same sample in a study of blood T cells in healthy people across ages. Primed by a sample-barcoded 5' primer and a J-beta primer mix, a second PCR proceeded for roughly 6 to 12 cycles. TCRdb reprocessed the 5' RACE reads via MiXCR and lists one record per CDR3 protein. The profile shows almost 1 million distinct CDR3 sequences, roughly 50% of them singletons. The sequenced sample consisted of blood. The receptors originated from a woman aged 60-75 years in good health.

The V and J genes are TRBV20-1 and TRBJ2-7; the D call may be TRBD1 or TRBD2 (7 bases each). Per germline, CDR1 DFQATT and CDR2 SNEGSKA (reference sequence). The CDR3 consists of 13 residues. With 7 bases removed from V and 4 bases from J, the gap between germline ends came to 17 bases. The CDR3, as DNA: TGCAGTGTCAGGGGGGGAGGGGGGTACGAGCAGTACTTC. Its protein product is CSVRGGGGYEQYF.

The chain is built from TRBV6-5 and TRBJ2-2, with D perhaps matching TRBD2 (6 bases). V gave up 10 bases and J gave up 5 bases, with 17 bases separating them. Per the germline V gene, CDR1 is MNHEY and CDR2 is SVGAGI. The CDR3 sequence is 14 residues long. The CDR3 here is CATQRLEWTGELFF. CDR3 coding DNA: TGTGCCACCCAAAGACTAGAATGGACCGGGGAGCTGTTTTTT.

The CDR3: CSVTQSGGTDTQYF. In DNA form, the CDR3 reads TGCAGCGTTACCCAGAGCGGAGGCACAGATACGCAGTATTTT. The chain employs TRBV29-1 and TRBJ2-3; D is perhaps TRBD2 (5 bases). Germline CDR1 reads SQVTM; CDR2 reads ANQGSEA. This CDR3 comprises 14 residues. V lost 5 bases and J lost 1, with 13 bases in between.

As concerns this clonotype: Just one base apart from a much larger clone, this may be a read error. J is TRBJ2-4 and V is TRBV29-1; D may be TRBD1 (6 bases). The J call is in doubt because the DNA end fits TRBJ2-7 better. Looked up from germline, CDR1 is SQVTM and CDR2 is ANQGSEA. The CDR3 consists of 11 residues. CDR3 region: CSVGDIYEQYF. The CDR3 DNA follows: TGCAGCGTTGGGGACATCTACGAGCAGTACTTC.

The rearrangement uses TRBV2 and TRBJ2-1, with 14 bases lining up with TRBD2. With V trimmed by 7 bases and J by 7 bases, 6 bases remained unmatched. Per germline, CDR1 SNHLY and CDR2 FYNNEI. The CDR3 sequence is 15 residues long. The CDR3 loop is CASISGTSGSNEQFF. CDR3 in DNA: TGTGCCAGCATATCCGGGACTAGCGGGAGTAATGAGCAGTTCTTC.

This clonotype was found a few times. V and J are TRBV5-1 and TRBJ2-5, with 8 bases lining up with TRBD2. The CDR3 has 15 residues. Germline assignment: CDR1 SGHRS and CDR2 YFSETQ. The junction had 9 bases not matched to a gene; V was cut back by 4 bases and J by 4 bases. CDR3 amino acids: CASSLGGRRGETQYF. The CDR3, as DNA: TGCGCCAGCAGCCTGGGCGGGAGGCGCGGAGAGACCCAGTACTTC.

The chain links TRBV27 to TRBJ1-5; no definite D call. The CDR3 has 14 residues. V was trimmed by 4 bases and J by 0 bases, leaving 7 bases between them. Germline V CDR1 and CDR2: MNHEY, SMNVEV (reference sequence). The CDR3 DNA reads TGTGCCAGCAGTTATAAGGATAGCAATCAGCCCCAGCATTTT. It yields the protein CASSYKDSNQPQHF.

The CDR3 DNA is TGTGCCGTGCGGGAGGGCCTCTCGGATACGCAGTATTTT. Translation: CAVREGLSDTQYF. The V call is TRBV12-3 or TRBV12-4, the J call TRBJ2-3, with 9 bases matching TRBD2. Losses at the gene ends were 11 bases for V and 6 bases for J; bases not matched to a gene: 9. The CDR3 totals 13 residues.

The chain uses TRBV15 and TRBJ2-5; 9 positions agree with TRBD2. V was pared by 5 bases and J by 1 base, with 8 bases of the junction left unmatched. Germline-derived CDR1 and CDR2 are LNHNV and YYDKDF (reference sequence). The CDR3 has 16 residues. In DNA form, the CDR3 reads TGTGCCACCAGCCCCCAAAGTAGCGGGGGCCAAGAGACCCAGTACTTC. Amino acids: CATSPQSSGGQETQYF.

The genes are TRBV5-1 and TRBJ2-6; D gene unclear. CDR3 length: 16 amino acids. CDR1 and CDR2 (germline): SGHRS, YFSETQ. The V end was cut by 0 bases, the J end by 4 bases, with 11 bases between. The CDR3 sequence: CASSLGLESGANVLTF. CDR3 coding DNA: TGCGCCAGCAGCTTGGGTTTGGAGTCGGGGGCCAACGTCCTGACTTTC.

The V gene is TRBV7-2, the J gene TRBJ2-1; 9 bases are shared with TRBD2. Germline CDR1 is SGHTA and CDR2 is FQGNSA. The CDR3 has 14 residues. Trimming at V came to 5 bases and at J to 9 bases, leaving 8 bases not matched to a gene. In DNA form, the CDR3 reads TGTGCCAGCAGCGATCTAGCGGGATCGGGTGAGCAGTTCTTC. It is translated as CASSDLAGSGEQFF.

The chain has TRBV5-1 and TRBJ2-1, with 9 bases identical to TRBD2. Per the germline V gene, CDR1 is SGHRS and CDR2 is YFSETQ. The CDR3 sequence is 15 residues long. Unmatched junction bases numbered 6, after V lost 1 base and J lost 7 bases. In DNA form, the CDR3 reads TGCGCCAGCAGCTTGTACTGGCGGGAGGGTAATGAGCAGTTCTTC. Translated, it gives CASSLYWREGNEQFF.

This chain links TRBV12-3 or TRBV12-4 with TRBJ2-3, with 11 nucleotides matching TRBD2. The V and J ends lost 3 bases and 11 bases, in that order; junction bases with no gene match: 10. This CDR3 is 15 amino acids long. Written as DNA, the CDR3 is TGTGCCAGCAGTTTGGAGGTACTAGCGGGAGAGAAGCAGTATTTT. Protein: CASSLEVLAGEKQYF.